Listed below are T cell receptor beta chains from one sample, sequenced in a study of sequential checkpoint blockade in melanoma. Profiled with immunoSEQ multiplex PCR; TCRdb holds only in-frame clones, not every one. The sample carries fewer than 14,000 clones, about two thirds recorded once. This material consisted of CD8+ T cells sorted from blood (inferred from file names), taken from a patient given nivolumab and ipilimumab in sequence. Receptors originate from a human donor with melanoma. CDR3s include the opening cysteine and the closing phenylalanine or tryptophan.

v_call: TRBV19; j_call: TRBJ2-7; cdr3_aa: CATRGQRGEQYF
v_call: TRBV5-6; j_call: TRBJ2-1; cdr3_aa: CASSFGQAQRGTQFF
v_call: TRBV5-1; j_call: TRBJ2-3; cdr3_aa: CASSFDRVTDTQYF
v_call: TRBV7-9; j_call: TRBJ2-3; cdr3_aa: CASSLGRDTDTQYF
v_call: TRBV6-6; j_call: TRBJ1-4; cdr3_aa: CASSYRTGRDEKLFF
v_call: TRBV28; j_call: TRBJ2-7; cdr3_aa: CASSFFGGEQYF
v_call: TRBV28; j_call: TRBJ1-2; cdr3_aa: CASNTPPGRVHGYTF
v_call: TRBV11-2; j_call: TRBJ2-5; cdr3_aa: CASSLDRYRVETQYF
v_call: TRBV27; j_call: TRBJ2-1; cdr3_aa: CASRAGWPGNEQFF
v_call: TRBV19; j_call: TRBJ1-5; cdr3_aa: CATEARDTVNQPQHF
v_call: TRBV4-3; j_call: TRBJ2-7; cdr3_aa: CASSQDGLASEQYF
v_call: TRBV27; j_call: TRBJ1-5; cdr3_aa: CASSPLDRVGNQPQHF
v_call: TRBV4-3; j_call: TRBJ2-4; cdr3_aa: CASSQDGARQNIQYF
v_call: TRBV7-9; j_call: TRBJ1-4; cdr3_aa: CASNQGGGDEKLFF
v_call: TRBV19; j_call: TRBJ2-7; cdr3_aa: CASSITVSYEQYF
v_call: TRBV7-8; j_call: TRBJ2-7; cdr3_aa: CASSLAAGHEQYF
v_call: TRBV11-2; j_call: TRBJ2-7; cdr3_aa: CASSLGPVPYEQYF
v_call: TRBV7-9; j_call: TRBJ2-3; cdr3_aa: CASSLAVGVADTQYF
v_call: TRBV4-3; j_call: TRBJ2-7; cdr3_aa: CASSQGIAGAYEQYF
v_call: TRBV7-6; j_call: NA; cdr3_aa: CASSRGGQGYEQYF
v_call: TRBV29-1; j_call: TRBJ2-1; cdr3_aa: CSALRQGAIDEQFF
v_call: TRBV4-1; j_call: TRBJ2-2; cdr3_aa: CASNVRLANTGELFF
v_call: TRBV27; j_call: TRBJ2-2; cdr3_aa: CASTPSSGDLNTGELFF
v_call: TRBV5-6; j_call: TRBJ2-7; cdr3_aa: CASSLEVTGVDEQYF
v_call: TRBV30; j_call: TRBJ2-7; cdr3_aa: CAWSGRVRSYEQYF
v_call: TRBV5-3; j_call: TRBJ2-2; cdr3_aa: CASSSSGGVAGELFF
v_call: TRBV5-4; j_call: TRBJ2-3; cdr3_aa: CASSLVGAQGDTQYF